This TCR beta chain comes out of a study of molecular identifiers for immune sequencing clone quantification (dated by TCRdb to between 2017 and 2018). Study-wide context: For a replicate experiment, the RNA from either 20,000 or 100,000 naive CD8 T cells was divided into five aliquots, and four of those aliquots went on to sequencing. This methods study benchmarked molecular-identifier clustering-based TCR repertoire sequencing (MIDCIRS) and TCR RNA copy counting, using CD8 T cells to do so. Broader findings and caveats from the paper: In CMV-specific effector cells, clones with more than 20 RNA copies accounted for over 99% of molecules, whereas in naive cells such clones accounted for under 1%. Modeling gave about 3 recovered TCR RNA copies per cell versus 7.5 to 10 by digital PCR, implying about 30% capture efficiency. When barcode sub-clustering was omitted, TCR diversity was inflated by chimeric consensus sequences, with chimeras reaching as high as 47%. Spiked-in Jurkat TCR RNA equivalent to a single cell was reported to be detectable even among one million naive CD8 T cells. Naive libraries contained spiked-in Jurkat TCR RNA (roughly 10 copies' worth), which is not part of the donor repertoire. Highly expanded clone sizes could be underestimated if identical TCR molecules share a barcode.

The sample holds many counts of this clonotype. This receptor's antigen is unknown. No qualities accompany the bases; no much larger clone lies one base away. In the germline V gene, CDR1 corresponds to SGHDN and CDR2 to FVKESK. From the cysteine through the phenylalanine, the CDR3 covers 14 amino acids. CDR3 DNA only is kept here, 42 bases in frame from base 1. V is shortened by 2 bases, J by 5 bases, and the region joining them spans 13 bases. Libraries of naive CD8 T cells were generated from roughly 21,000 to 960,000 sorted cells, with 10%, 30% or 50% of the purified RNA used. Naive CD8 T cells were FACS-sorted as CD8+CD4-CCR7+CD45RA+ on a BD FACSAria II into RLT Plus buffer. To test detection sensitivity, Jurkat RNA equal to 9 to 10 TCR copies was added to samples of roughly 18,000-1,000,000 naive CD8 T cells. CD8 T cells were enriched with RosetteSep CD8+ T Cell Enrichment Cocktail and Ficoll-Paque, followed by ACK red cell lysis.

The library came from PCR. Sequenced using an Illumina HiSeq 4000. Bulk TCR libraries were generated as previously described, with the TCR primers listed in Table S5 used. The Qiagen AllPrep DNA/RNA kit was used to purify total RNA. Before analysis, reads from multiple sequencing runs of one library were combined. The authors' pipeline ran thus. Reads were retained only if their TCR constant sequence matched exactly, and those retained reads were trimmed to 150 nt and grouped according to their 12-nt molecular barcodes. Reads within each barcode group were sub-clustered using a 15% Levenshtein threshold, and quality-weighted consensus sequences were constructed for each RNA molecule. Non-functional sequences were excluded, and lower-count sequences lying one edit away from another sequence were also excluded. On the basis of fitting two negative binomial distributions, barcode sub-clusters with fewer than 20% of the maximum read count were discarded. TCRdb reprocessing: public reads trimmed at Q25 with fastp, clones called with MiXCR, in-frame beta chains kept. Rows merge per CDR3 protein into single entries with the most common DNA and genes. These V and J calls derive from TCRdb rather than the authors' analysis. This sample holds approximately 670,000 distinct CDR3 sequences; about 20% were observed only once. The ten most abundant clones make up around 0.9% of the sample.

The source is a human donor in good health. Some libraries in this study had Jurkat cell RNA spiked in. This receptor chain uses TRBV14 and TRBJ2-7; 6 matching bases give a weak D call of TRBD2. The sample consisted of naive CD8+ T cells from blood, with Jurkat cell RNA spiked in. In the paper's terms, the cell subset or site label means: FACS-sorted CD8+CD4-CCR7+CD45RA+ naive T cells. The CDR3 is CASSQRGSNNEQYF. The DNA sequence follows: TGTGCCAGCAGCCAACGGGGGAGTAACAACGAGCAGTACTTC.